The 2 T cell receptor beta chains given below trace back to one sample, sequenced in a study of shared clonotypes between healthy human individuals (dated by TCRdb to about 2020). The library was prepared using the immunoSEQ multiplex PCR assay. The table comes from immuneACCESS by way of TCRdb, which keeps in-frame sequences with V and J called. Part of the clones is missing from these tables; in studies checked, under half for an unresolved V gene and the rest for unknown reasons. Within this sample are about 590,000 clones, with nearly 97% of them counted one time only. Of the sample, roughly 0.1% falls within the top ten clones. CD8 naive samples were obtained by positive selection for CCR7 among CD45RO-negative cells, yielding a CD45RA+CCR7+ population from which TemRA cells were excluded. Material for sequencing was naive CD8+ T cells sorted from blood. This sample's cell subset or site label indicates: CD45RA+CCR7+. The receptor source for this set is a woman aged 30 to 39 in good health.

Regarding this clone: The sample has other DNA sequences that encode this CDR3 too. This chain uses TRBV2 with TRBJ1-5; TRBD1 is a possible D gene (6 bases). Trimming took 8 bases from V and 2 from J, leaving 16 bases between them. Germline V CDR1 and CDR2: SNHLY, FYNNEI. The CDR3 is 15 amino acids. The CDR3 nucleotides are TGTGCCAGCCGTCTCGCGGGGGGCGGCAATCAGCCCCAGCATTTT. Protein sequence: CASRLAGGGNQPQHF.

The chain employs TRBV7-6 and TRBJ2-3; D is tentatively TRBD1 or TRBD2 (6 bases each). This CDR3 comprises 16 residues. V shed 0 bases and J shed 3 bases, with 13 bases lying between them. Germline values: CDR1 SGHVS, CDR2 FNYEAQ. The DNA for the CDR3 is TGTGCCAGCAGCTTAGCGGAGGGGGTTTTGACAGATACGCAGTATTTT. It codes for CASSLAEGVLTDTQYF. The whole variable domain, remainder taken from reference TRBV7-6 and TRBJ2-3, is GAGVSQSPRYKVTKRGQDVALRCDPISGHVSLYWYRQALGQGPEFLTYFNYEAQQDKSGLPNDRFSAERPEGSISTLTIQRTEQRDSAMYRCASSLAEGVLTDTQYFGPGTRLTVL.